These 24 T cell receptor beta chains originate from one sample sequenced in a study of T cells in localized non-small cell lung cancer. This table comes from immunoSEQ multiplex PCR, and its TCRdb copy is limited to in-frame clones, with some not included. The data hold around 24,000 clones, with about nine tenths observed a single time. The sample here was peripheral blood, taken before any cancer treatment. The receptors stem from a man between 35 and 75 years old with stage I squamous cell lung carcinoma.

The CDR3 DNA is TGCGCCAGCAGCGTCAGGGGCGAGAGCACTGAAGCTTTCTTT. It yields the protein CASSVRGESTEAFF. The gene calls are TRBV5-1 and TRBJ1-1, with D tentatively TRBD1 (6 bases). Trimming took 4 bases from V and 4 from J, leaving 14 bases between them. The CDR3 has 14 residues. CDR1 and CDR2 (germline): SGHRS, YFSETQ.

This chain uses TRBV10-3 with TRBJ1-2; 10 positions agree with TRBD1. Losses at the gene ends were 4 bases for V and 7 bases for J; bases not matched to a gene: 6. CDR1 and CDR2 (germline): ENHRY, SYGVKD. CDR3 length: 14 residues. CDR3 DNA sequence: TGTGCCATCAGTGCTGACAGGGGGCTAAGTGGCTACACCTTC. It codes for CAISADRGLSGYTF.

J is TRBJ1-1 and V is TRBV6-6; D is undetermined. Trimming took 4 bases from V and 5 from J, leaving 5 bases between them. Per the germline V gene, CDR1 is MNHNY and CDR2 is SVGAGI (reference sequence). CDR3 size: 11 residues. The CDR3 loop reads CASSLGTEAFF. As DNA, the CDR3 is TGTGCCAGCAGTTTGGGGACTGAAGCTTTCTTT.

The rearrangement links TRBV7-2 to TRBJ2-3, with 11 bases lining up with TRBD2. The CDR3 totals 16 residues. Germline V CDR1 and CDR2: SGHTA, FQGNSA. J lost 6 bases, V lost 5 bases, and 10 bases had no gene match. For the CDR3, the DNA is TGTGCCAGCAGCACCAAATTAGCGGGGGGGTCGGATACGCAGTATTTT. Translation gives CASSTKLAGGSDTQYF.

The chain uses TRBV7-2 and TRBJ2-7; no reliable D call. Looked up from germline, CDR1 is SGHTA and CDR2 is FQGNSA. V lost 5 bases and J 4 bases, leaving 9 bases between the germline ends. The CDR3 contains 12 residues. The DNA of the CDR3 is TGTGCCAGCAGCCCCTCGACGTACGAGCAGTACTTC. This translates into CASSPSTYEQYF.

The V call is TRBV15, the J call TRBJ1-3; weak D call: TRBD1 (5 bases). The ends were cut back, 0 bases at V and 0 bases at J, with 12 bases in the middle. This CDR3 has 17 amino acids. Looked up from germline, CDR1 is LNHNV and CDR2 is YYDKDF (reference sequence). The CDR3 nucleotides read TGTGCCACCAGCAGAGATATGGGGGGAGGCTCTGGAAACACCATATATTTT. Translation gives CATSRDMGGGSGNTIYF.

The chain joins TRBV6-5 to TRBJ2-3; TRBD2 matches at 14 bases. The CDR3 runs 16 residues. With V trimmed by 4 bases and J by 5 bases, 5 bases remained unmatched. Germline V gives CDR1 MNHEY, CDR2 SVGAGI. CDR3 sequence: CASSSGLAGDLDTQYF. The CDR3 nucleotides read TGTGCCAGCAGTTCGGGACTAGCGGGGGACTTAGATACGCAGTATTTT.

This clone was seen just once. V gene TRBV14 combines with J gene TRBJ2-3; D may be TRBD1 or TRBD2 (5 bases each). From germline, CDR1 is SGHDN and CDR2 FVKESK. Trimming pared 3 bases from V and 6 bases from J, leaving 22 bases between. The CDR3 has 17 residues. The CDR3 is CASSHLRGRGPLDTQYF. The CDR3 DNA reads TGTGCCAGCAGCCACCTCCGGGGAAGGGGCCCGCTGGATACGCAGTATTTT.

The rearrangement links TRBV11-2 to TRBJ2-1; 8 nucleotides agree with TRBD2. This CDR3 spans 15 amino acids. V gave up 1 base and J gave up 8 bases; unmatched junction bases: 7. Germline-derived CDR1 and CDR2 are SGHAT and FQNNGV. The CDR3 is CASSLVAGGGYEQFF. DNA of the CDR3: TGTGCCAGCAGCTTAGTCGCGGGGGGTGGCTATGAGCAGTTCTTC.

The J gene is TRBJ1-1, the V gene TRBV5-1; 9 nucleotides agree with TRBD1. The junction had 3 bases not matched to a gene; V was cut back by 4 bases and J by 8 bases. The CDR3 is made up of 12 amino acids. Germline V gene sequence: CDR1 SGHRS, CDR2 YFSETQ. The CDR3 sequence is CASSIGQGEAFF. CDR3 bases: TGCGCCAGCAGCATAGGACAGGGGGAAGCTTTCTTT.

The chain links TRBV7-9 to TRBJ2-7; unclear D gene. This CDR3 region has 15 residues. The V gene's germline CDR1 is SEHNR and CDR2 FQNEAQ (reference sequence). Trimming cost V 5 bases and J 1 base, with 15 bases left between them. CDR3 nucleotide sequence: TGTGCCAGCAGCCCGAAGACATTTGTTTCCTACGAGCAGTACTTC. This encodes CASSPKTFVSYEQYF.

This CDR3 is CASSVPGQGSEDTQYF. CDR3 DNA: TGTGCCAGCAGCGTACCGGGACAGGGGTCGGAAGATACGCAGTATTTT. This chain uses TRBV28 with TRBJ2-3, with 10 bases matching TRBD1. This CDR3 is 16 amino acids long. Per the germline V gene, CDR1 is MDHEN and CDR2 is SYDVKM. Trimming at V came to 6 bases and at J to 5 bases, leaving 11 bases not matched to a gene. Looking up the rest from reference TRBV28 and TRBJ2-3 gives the full variable domain: DVKVTQSSRYLVKRTGEKVFLECVQDMDHENMFWYRQDPGLGLRLIYFSYDVKMKEKGDIPEGYSVSREKKERFSLILESASTNQTSMYLCASSVPGQGSEDTQYFGPGTRLTVL.

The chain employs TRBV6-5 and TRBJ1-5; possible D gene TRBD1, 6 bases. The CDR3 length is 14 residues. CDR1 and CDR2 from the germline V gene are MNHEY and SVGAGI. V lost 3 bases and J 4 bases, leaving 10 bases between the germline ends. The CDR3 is CASSYGGRNQPQHF. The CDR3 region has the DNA TGTGCCAGCAGTTATGGGGGGCGAAATCAGCCCCAGCATTTT.

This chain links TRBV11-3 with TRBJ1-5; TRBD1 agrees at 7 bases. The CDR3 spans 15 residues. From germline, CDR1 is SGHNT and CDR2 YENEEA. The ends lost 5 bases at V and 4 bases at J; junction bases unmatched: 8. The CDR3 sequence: CASSRHRGGNQPQHF. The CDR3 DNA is TGTGCCAGCAGCCGACACAGGGGCGGTAATCAGCCCCAGCATTTT.

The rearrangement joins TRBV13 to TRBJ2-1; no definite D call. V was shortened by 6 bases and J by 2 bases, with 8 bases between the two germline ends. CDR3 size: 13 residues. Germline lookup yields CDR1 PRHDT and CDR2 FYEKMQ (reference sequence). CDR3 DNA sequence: TGTGCCAGCAGTCCCCGTACCTACAATGAGCAGTTCTTC. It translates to CASSPRTYNEQFF.

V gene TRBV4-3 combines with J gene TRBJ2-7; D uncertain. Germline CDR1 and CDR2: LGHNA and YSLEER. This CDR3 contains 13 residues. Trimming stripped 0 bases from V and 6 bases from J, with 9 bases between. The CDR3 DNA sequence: TGCGCCAGCAGCCAAGAATGGGGTGGCGAGCAGTACTTC. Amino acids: CASSQEWGGEQYF.

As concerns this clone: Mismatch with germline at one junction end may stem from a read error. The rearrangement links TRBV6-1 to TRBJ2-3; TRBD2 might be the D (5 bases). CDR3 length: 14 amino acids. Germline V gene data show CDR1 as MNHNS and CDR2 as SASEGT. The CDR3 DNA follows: TGTGCCAGCAGTGAACCGGGGAGCATAGATACGCAGTATTTT. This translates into CASSEPGSIDTQYF.

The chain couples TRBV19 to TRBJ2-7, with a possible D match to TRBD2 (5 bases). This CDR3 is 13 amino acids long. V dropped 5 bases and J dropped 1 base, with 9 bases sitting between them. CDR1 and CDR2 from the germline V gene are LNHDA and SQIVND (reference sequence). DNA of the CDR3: TGTGCCAGTAGTGCCGGGGTTTCCTACGAGCAGTACTTC. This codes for CASSAGVSYEQYF.

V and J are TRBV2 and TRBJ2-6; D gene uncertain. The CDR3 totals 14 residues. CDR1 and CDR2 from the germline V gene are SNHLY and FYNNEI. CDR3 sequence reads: CASFEHSGANVLTF. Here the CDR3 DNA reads TGTGCATCCTTCGAGCATTCTGGGGCCAACGTCCTGACTTTC.

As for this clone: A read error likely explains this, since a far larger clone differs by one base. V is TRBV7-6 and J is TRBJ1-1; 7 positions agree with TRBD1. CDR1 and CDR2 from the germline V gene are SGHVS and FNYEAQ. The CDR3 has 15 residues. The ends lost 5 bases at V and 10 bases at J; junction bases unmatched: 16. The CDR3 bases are TGTGCCAGCAGCCAAGACGAAGGGGGCGCGGAGTTAGCTTTCTTT. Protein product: CASSQDEGGAELAFF.

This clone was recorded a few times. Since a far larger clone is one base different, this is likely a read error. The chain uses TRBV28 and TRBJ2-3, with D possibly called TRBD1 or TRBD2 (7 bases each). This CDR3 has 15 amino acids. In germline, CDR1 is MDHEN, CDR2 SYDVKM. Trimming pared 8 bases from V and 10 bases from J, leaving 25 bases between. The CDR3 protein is CASAAGGGPQGAQYF. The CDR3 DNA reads TGTGCCAGCGCCGCAGGGGGGGGGCCCCAGGGAGCGCAGTATTTT.

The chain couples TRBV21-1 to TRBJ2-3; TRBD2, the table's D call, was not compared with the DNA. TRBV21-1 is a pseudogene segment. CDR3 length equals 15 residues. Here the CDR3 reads CASSVRLVRTDTQYF. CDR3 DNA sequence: TGTGCCAGCAGCGTTAGACTAGTCCGCACAGATACGCAGTATTTT.

CDR3 in DNA: TGTGCCACCAGCAGAGATGCCACAGGGTGGTGGACCGGGGAGCTGTTTTTT. This codes for CATSRDATGWWTGELFF. This sequence joins TRBV15 and TRBJ2-2; D is perhaps TRBD1 (6 bases). This CDR3 comprises 17 residues. Trimming shortened V by 0 bases and J by 5 bases, and 16 bases separated the two germline ends. CDR1 is LNHNV and CDR2 is YYDKDF in the germline V gene (reference sequence).

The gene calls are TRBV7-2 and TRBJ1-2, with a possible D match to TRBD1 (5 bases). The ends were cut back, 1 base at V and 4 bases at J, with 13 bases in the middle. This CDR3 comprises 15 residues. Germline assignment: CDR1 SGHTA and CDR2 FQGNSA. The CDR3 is CASSLGRGAGYGYTF. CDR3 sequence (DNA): TGTGCCAGCAGCTTAGGAAGGGGCGCAGGCTATGGCTACACCTTC.